The 22 T cell receptor beta chains below were found in one sample sequenced in a study of CD8+ T cells in alopecia areata. Extracted from the samples, RNA was reverse transcribed into cDNA to serve as the sequencing template. Assay used: immunoSEQ multiplex PCR; TCRdb lists only in-frame clones, some missing. The table shows a few hundred thousand clones, with 67% occurring only once. This specimen was CD4+ T cells sorted from blood, taken at week 0. The receptors come from a human donor with alopecia areata.

The CDR3 is CAWSVVTSGGTQYF. CDR3 nucleotide sequence: TGTGCCTGGAGTGTAGTGACTAGCGGTGGTACGCAGTATTTT. The rearrangement uses TRBV30 and TRBJ2-3; 9 positions match TRBD2. There are 14 residues in the CDR3. Germline V gene data show CDR1 as GTSNPN and CDR2 as SVGIG (reference sequence). The junction had 6 bases not matched to a gene; V was cut back by 0 bases and J by 8 bases.

Note on this clone: The identical CDR3 is also encoded by other nucleotide sequences in the sample. The chain links TRBV25-1 to TRBJ1-5; D is unresolved. Germline-derived CDR1 and CDR2 are MGHDK and SYGVNS. The CDR3 has 12 residues. V was trimmed by 3 bases and J by 7 bases, leaving 7 bases between them. DNA for the CDR3: TGTGCCAGCAGTGATGGAGGACAGCCCCAGCATTTT. Residues: CASSDGGQPQHF.

This chain joins TRBV11-2 and TRBJ1-1; a possible D gene is TRBD1 (5 bases). CDR1 and CDR2 (germline): SGHAT, FQNNGV. Trimming stripped 0 bases from V and 7 bases from J, with 21 bases between. The CDR3 loop spans 17 amino acids. CDR3 nucleotides: TGTGCCAGCAGCTTAGACGAGTGGGGGAACGGGGGTGATGAAGCTTTCTTT. Its protein product is CASSLDEWGNGGDEAFF.

V usage is TRBV14 and J usage is TRBJ2-5; possible D gene TRBD1, 5 bases. This CDR3 has 15 residues. V lost 4 bases to trimming and J lost 4 bases, with 16 bases between them. Germline V gene data show CDR1 as SGHDN and CDR2 as FVKESK. The CDR3 nucleotides are TGTGCCAGCAGCCTCGCCCAGGGTTGGCGAGAGACCCAGTACTTC. Protein sequence: CASSLAQGWRETQYF.

The chain combines TRBV6-6 with TRBJ1-6, with D possibly TRBD1 on 6 matching bases. This CDR3 comprises 12 residues. V was cut by 6 bases and J by 11 bases, with 11 bases left in between. CDR1 is MNHNY, CDR2 SVGAGI, per germline (reference sequence). CDR3: CASRPDSTPLHF. CDR3 DNA sequence: TGTGCCAGCAGGCCGGACAGTACACCCCTCCACTTT.

This clone appeared once. At one end, the junction sequence differs from germline, possibly due to a read error. The CDR3 sequence: CASSPRTAKETQYF. In DNA form, the CDR3 reads TGTGCTAGCAGTCCTCGGACAGCGAAAGAGACCCAGTACTTC. The V gene is TRBV7-7, the J gene TRBJ2-5, with a tentative D call TRBD1 (6 bases). In germline, CDR1 is SSHAT, CDR2 FNYEAQ (reference sequence). The CDR3 covers 14 residues.

The CDR3 here is CAWSLLAGGQDTQYF. The CDR3 bases are TGTGCCTGGAGTTTACTAGCGGGGGGGCAAGATACGCAGTATTTT. This rearrangement joins TRBV30 to TRBJ2-3; 13 bases map to TRBD2. The trim removed 2 bases at V and 5 bases at J, leaving 4 bases unmatched. Germline values: CDR1 GTSNPN, CDR2 SVGIG (reference sequence). CDR3 length: 15 amino acids.

V is TRBV11-2 and J is TRBJ2-2; 10 positions agree with TRBD1. CDR3 length: 18 amino acids. Per the germline V gene, CDR1 is SGHAT and CDR2 is FQNNGV. Trimming at V came to 4 bases and at J to 4 bases, leaving 12 bases not matched to a gene. CDR3 in amino acids: CASSSHTGQGVITGELFF. The CDR3, as DNA: TGTGCCAGCAGCTCTCATACCGGACAGGGGGTAATCACCGGGGAGCTGTTTTTT.

The CDR3 sequence: CAWSARRQGNSPLHF. The CDR3 region has the DNA TGTGCCTGGAGTGCCCGCCGACAGGGTAATTCACCCCTCCACTTT. The chain carries TRBV30 and TRBJ1-6, with 7 bases lining up with TRBD1. In germline, CDR1 is GTSNPN, CDR2 SVGIG (reference sequence). Trimming took 1 base from V and 6 from J; bases not matched to a gene: 6. This CDR3 contains 15 residues.

CDR3 sequence reads: CASSYYASGRGEQFF. DNA of the CDR3: TGTGCCAGCAGTTACTACGCTAGCGGCCGGGGTGAGCAGTTCTTC. V is TRBV6-6 and J is TRBJ2-1, with 7 bases aligning to TRBD2. This CDR3 has 15 amino acids. V lost 1 base and J lost 9; bases outside the gene matches: 9. In germline, CDR1 is MNHNY, CDR2 SVGAGI (reference sequence).

The sample holds one count of this clone. The gene calls are TRBV30 and TRBJ1-6; a possible D gene is TRBD1 (6 bases). Looked up from germline, CDR1 is GTSNPN and CDR2 is SVGIG (reference sequence). With 0 bases removed from V and 5 bases from J, the gap between germline ends came to 11 bases. This CDR3 has 15 amino acids. Here the CDR3 DNA reads TGTGCCTGGAGTGTATGGTCAGGGGATAATTCACCCCTCCACTTT. Protein product: CAWSVWSGDNSPLHF.

This clone appeared a single time. J is TRBJ2-6 and V is TRBV25-1; D tentatively reads TRBD1 or TRBD2 (7 bases each). V shed 2 bases and J shed 4 bases, with 12 bases lying between them. CDR3 size: 16 residues. In germline, CDR1 is MGHDK, CDR2 SYGVNS. Here the CDR3 DNA reads TGTGCCAGCAGTGAACAGGGGGGGCCCGGGGCCAACGTCCTGACTTTC. Translating gives CASSEQGGPGANVLTF.

This sequence joins TRBV4-2 and TRBJ2-5, with D possibly being TRBD1 (5 bases). The V end lost 0 bases, the J end lost 3 bases, and 5 bases lay between the germline ends. The CDR3 has 13 amino acids. Germline-derived CDR1 and CDR2 are LGHNA and YNFKEQ. CDR3 DNA sequence: TGTGCCAGCAGCCAAGACAGGGAAGAGACCCAGTACTTC. Translating it yields CASSQDREETQYF.

The rearrangement uses TRBV29-1 and TRBJ1-6; possible D gene TRBD1, 5 bases. Trimming took 8 bases from V and 5 from J, leaving 16 bases between them. Germline-derived CDR1 and CDR2 are SQVTM and ANQGSEA. The CDR3 is 14 amino acids. This CDR3 reads CSTSNGADNSPLHF. The CDR3 DNA is TGCAGCACCTCAAACGGGGCGGATAATTCACCCCTCCACTTT.

V usage is TRBV5-1 and J usage is TRBJ1-4; weak D call: TRBD1 (5 bases). CDR1 is SGHRS, CDR2 YFSETQ, per germline. This CDR3 has 13 amino acids. V lost 3 bases and J 3 bases, leaving 6 bases between the germline ends. The CDR3 is CASSSTANEKLFF. DNA of the CDR3: TGCGCCAGCAGCTCGACAGCTAATGAAAAACTGTTTTTT.

The V gene is TRBV10-3, the J gene TRBJ2-2; D may match TRBD1 or TRBD2 (6 bases each). The CDR3 runs to 16 residues. Trimming removed 7 bases from V and 2 bases from J, with 17 bases in between. Looked up from germline, CDR1 is ENHRY and CDR2 is SYGVKD. In nucleotides, the CDR3 is TGTGCCATCAAGACCGGGGGCCCAGCTAACACCGGGGAGCTGTTTTTT. The encoded protein is CAIKTGGPANTGELFF.

This clone turned up a few times. This chain links TRBV5-1 with TRBJ1-6, with TRBD1 as a possible D gene (5 bases). This CDR3 has 14 amino acids. The ends were cut back, 5 bases at V and 10 bases at J, with 16 bases in the middle. The germline gives CDR1 SGHRS, CDR2 YFSETQ. The CDR3 DNA reads as TGCGCCAGCAGAAGGGACCAGGACGGGTCACCCCTCCACTTT. Protein sequence: CASRRDQDGSPLHF.

This sequence joins TRBV25-1 and TRBJ2-5; D might be TRBD2 (6 bases). The CDR3 consists of 14 residues. Germline CDR1 reads MGHDK; CDR2 reads SYGVNS. Trimming cost V 5 bases and J 4 bases, with 14 bases left between them. The CDR3 sequence: CASSWANSGETQYF. The CDR3 nucleotides are TGTGCCAGCAGTTGGGCGAATAGCGGAGAGACCCAGTACTTC.

The sample holds a few counts of this clone. The genes are TRBV4-3 and TRBJ1-2; 9 nucleotides align to TRBD1. V shed 4 bases, J shed 7 bases, and the junction held 7 bases outside the gene matches. The CDR3 spans 14 residues. The germline gives CDR1 LGHNA, CDR2 YSLEER. The CDR3 protein is CASSPTGQGFGYTF. The CDR3, as DNA: TGCGCCAGCAGCCCAACCGGACAGGGGTTTGGCTACACCTTC.

The rearrangement links TRBV5-1 to TRBJ2-2, with D maybe TRBD1 (5 bases). V lost 4 bases to trimming and J lost 1 base, with 11 bases between them. The CDR3 contains 15 residues. Germline-derived CDR1 and CDR2 are SGHRS and YFSETQ. CDR3 nucleotide sequence: TGCGCCAGCAGCGTCCCTACAGGGAACACCGGGGAGCTGTTTTTT. It encodes CASSVPTGNTGELFF.

Concerning this clone itself: The same CDR3 also results from other DNA sequences found in this sample. This rearrangement joins TRBV2 to TRBJ2-5; D not certain. CDR1 and CDR2 (germline): SNHLY, FYNNEI. Trimming stripped 5 bases from V and 2 bases from J, with 6 bases between. The CDR3 is 12 residues long. The CDR3 spells CASSNLQETQYF. Here the CDR3 DNA reads TGTGCCAGCAGTAACCTTCAAGAGACCCAGTACTTC.

Of note for this clone: At the DNA level, this CDR3 is encoded by other sequences in the same sample as well. This chain connects TRBV29-1 to TRBJ2-5, with 7 bases lining up with TRBD1. Looked up from germline, CDR1 is SQVTM and CDR2 is ANQGSEA. This CDR3 is built from 12 residues. The V gene end was trimmed by 7 bases and the J gene end by 3 bases; junction bases not matched to a gene: 5. The CDR3, as DNA: TGCAGCGCCCGGACAGGAGAAGAGACCCAGTACTTC. Translated: CSARTGEETQYF.